This TCR beta chain was recovered during a study of blood T cells in healthy people across ages. Next came a second PCR, run for roughly 7 to 12 cycles, which used a sample-barcoded 5' primer along with a J-beta primer mix. TCRdb re-derived calls from the 5' RACE reads in MiXCR, one entry per CDR3 protein. The sample yields 650,000 to 800,000 distinct CDR3 sequences, roughly 44% seen once. V gave up 1 base and J gave up 6 bases, with 10 bases separating them. CDR1 is KGHSH, CDR2 LQKENI, per germline. The CDR3 is made up of 13 amino acids. Sequenced sample: blood. The chain is built from TRBV18 and TRBJ2-7; perhaps TRBD1 as D (5 bases). The origin of this receptor is a man aged 60 to 75 in good health. CDR3 in amino acids: CASSPLDQGEQYF. The CDR3 bases are TGTGCCAGCTCACCACTGGACCAGGGCGAGCAGTACTTC.